This T cell receptor beta chain emerged from a study of shared clonotypes between healthy human individuals. This CDR3 has 16 amino acids. Looked up from germline, CDR1 is MDHEN and CDR2 is SYDVKM. V was pared by 3 bases and J by 4 bases, with 18 bases between. Data came from immunoSEQ multiplex PCR; TCRdb stores just in-frame clones and leaves some out. The sample consists of approximately 500,000 clones, 65% to 85% of them appearing once. The receptor comes from a woman aged 40 to 55 in good health. Some clones in this sample may be carry-over from other donors' samples. The chain is built from TRBV28 and TRBJ2-5; maybe TRBD2 (5 bases). Sequencing was done on a sample of PBMCs. The CDR3 DNA reads TGTGCCAGCAGTTTGGCGGGTTTTGGCGGCAGAGAGACCCAGTACTTC. Translation: CASSLAGFGGRETQYF.